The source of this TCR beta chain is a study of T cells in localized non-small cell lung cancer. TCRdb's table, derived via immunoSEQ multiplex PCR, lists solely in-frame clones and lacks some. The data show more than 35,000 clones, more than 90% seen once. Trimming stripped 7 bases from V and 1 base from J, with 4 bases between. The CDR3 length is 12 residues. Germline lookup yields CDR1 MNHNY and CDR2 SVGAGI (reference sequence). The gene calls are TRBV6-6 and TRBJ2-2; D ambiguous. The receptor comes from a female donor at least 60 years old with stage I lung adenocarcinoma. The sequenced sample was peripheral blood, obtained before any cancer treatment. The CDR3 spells CASIRNTGELFF. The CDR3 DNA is TGTGCCAGCATTAGGAACACCGGGGAGCTGTTTTTT.